This record concerns one T cell receptor beta chain sequence. Repertoires were generated with immunoSEQ multiplex PCR, while TCRdb's copy carries only in-frame clones and drops some. The sample includes about 24,000 clones, approximately 90% seen only once; the top ten take around 6%. Germline values: CDR1 WNHNN, CDR2 SYGVQD (reference sequence). This CDR3 spans 12 amino acids. The germline V and J ends were trimmed by 6 bases and 3 bases, with 6 bases remaining between them. This sample was taken from a study of T cells in localized non-small cell lung cancer. The chain employs TRBV10-1 and TRBJ2-1; D possibly matches TRBD1 or TRBD2 (5 bases each). The sequence was obtained from a man between 40 and 70 years old with stage II lung adenocarcinoma. The source was PBMCs, collected before any cancer treatment. CDR3 sequence (DNA): TGCGCCAGCAGGAGGGGCTACAATGAGCAGTTCTTC. Translated: CASRRGYNEQFF.